A selection of T cell receptor beta chains follows, all from one sample in a study of OX40 agonist ivuxolimab in advanced cancers. Profiling relied on immunoSEQ multiplex PCR, and the TCRdb table lists in-frame clones only, not all of them. The sample holds 50,000 to 70,000 clones; 84% are singletons and the top ten take roughly 2.1%. Source: CD4+ or CD8+ T cells sorted from blood, taken in a trial of the OX40 agonist ivuxolimab. All receptors come from an adult with an advanced solid tumor such as melanoma, head and neck, liver or kidney cancer. The CDR3 runs from the conserved cysteine through the conserved F or W. The D gene is left open where the match is weak. Clone size is given for some rows only: seen once, a few or many times, or a class if the clone is expanded.

TRBV10-2	-	TRBJ2-1	few	CASHGRVYNEQFF	TGCGCCAGTCACGGGAGAGTATACAATGAGCAGTTCTTC
TRBV18	-	TRBJ1-2	-	CASSLRQAANYGYTF	TGTGCCAGCTCACTACGACAAGCAGCGAACTATGGCTACACCTTC
TRBV6-1	TRBD2	TRBJ2-7	-	CASSEPPKTSGSLGYEQYF	TGTGCCAGCAGTGAACCCCCGAAGACTAGCGGGAGCCTAGGGTACGAGCAGTACTTC
TRBV14	TRBD2	TRBJ2-3	-	CASSQLAGNTDTQYF	TGTGCCAGCAGCCAACTAGCGGGAAACACAGATACGCAGTATTTT
TRBV4-1	-	TRBJ1-5	-	CASSLDARSNQPQHF	TGCGCCAGCAGCCTTGACGCACGAAGCAATCAGCCCCAGCATTTT
TRBV9	TRBD1	TRBJ2-5	-	CASSGGGTGYQETQYF	TGTGCCAGCAGCGGGGGAGGGACAGGGTACCAAGAGACCCAGTACTTC
TRBV4-1	-	TRBJ2-5	-	CASSQALRGRGTQYF	TGCGCCAGCAGCCAAGCACTCCGGGGGCGGGGGACCCAGTACTTC
TRBV6-5	-	TRBJ2-7	-	CASSYSTGPYEQYF	TGTGCCAGCAGTTACTCAACGGGCCCCTACGAGCAGTACTTC
TRBV10-1	-	TRBJ1-5	-	CASSDSRTEPQHF	TGCGCCAGCAGCGACAGCCGCACGGAGCCCCAGCATTTT
TRBV5-1	TRBD2	TRBJ2-3	-	CASSLGSGGARSADTQYF	TGCGCCAGCAGCTTGGGTAGCGGGGGGGCTAGGAGCGCAGATACGCAGTATTTT
TRBV5-6	TRBD1	TRBJ2-3	-	CASSSNRGHRTDTQYF	TGTGCCAGCAGCTCAAACAGGGGGCATCGCACAGATACGCAGTATTTT
TRBV6-5	-	TRBJ1-4	-	CASRTAGSGEKLFF	TGTGCCAGCCGAACGGCGGGATCTGGAGAAAAACTGTTTTTT
TRBV5-1	-	TRBJ2-3	-	CASSLQDTQYF	TGCGCCAGCAGCCTACAAGATACGCAGTATTTT
TRBV20-1	-	TRBJ1-5	-	CSASTGQPQHF	TGCAGTGCTAGTACCGGGCAGCCCCAGCATTTT
TRBV7-9	TRBD2	TRBJ2-5	-	CASSLGTSRVQETQYF	TGTGCCAGCAGCTTAGGGACTAGCCGGGTTCAAGAGACCCAGTACTTC
TRBV12-2	-	TRBJ2-3	-	CASRSPRGDSLADTQYF	TGTGCAAGTCGCTCCCCCCGGGGGGACAGCCTAGCAGATACGCAGTATTTT
TRBV6-5	TRBD2	TRBJ2-3	-	CASSLSGTSTDTQYF	TGTGCCAGCAGCCTCAGCGGGACTAGCACAGATACGCAGTATTTT
TRBV28	-	TRBJ2-2	few	CASTKGAGTGELFF	TGTGCCAGCACCAAAGGGGCGGGCACCGGGGAGCTGTTTTTT
TRBV19	TRBD2	TRBJ2-3	once	CASRMGLAGSSSTDTQYF	TGTGCCAGTAGGATGGGACTAGCGGGGAGTTCTAGCACAGATACGCAGTATTTT
TRBV16	-	TRBJ2-5	-	CASSPPGWNSHQYF	TGTGCCAGCAGCCCCCCCGGTTGGAACAGCCACCAGTACTTC
TRBV29-1	TRBD1	TRBJ2-5	-	CSVLGTALEETQYF	TGCAGCGTCCTCGGGACAGCCCTGGAAGAGACCCAGTACTTC
TRBV5-8	-	TRBJ2-5	-	CASSLDLGSETQYF	TGTGCCAGCAGCTTGGATCTGGGATCGGAGACCCAGTACTTC
TRBV5-1	-	TRBJ2-1	-	CASSPGQYNEQFF	TGCGCCAGCAGCCCCGGACAGTACAATGAGCAGTTCTTC
TRBV7-9	TRBD1	TRBJ2-2	-	CASSLLGGANANTGELFF	TGTGCCAGCAGCTTATTAGGGGGCGCAAACGCGAACACCGGGGAGCTGTTTTTT
TRBV6-1	-	TRBJ2-2	-	CASSEGTGELFF	TGTGCCAGCAGTGAAGGGACCGGGGAGCTGTTTTTT
TRBV7-9	-	TRBJ2-2	-	CASRPRVAVTGELFF	TGTGCCAGCCGTCCCAGGGTAGCGGTCACCGGGGAGCTGTTTTTT
TRBV7-2	-	TRBJ2-6	once	CASSLAPGANVLTF	TGTGCCAGCAGCTTAGCTCCTGGGGCCAACGTCCTGACTTTC
TRBV7-2	-	TRBJ2-5	-	CASSLGGTRTQETQYF	TGTGCCAGCAGCTTAGGGGGTACGCGGACCCAAGAGACCCAGTACTTC
TRBV7-6	-	TRBJ2-7	-	CASSSQEEQYF	TGTGCCAGCAGCTCGCAGGAGGAGCAGTACTTC
TRBV20-1	-	TRBJ2-1	-	CSARDLNEQFF	TGCAGTGCTAGAGATCTCAATGAGCAGTTCTTC
TRBV5-4	-	TRBJ2-7	-	CASSSGGSINSYEQYF	TGTGCCAGCAGCTCGGGGGGCTCTATAAATTCCTACGAGCAGTACTTC
TRBV6-6	TRBD1	TRBJ2-7	-	CASSSEDRGISYEQYF	TGTGCCAGCAGTTCTGAGGACAGGGGCATCTCCTACGAGCAGTACTTC
TRBV19	-	TRBJ2-7	-	CATKNEVGGEQYF	TGTGCCACTAAAAACGAAGTAGGCGGCGAGCAGTACTTC
TRBV5-1	-	TRBJ1-3	-	CASSSVGNTIYF	TGCGCCAGCAGCTCGGTTGGAAACACCATATATTTT
TRBV5-6	-	TRBJ1-1	few	CASSLDLNTEAFF	TGTGCCAGCAGCTTGGATCTAAACACTGAAGCTTTCTTT
TRBV25-1	-	TRBJ1-1	few	CASRPSGGRGTEAFF	TGTGCCAGCAGACCCTCGGGGGGGAGAGGCACTGAAGCTTTCTTT
TRBV6-1	TRBD1	TRBJ1-2	-	CASSYQGDKDGYTF	TGTGCCAGCAGTTATCAGGGGGACAAGGATGGCTACACCTTC
TRBV7-3	TRBD1	TRBJ2-3	-	CASSTQGASTDTQYF	TGTGCCAGCTCAACCCAGGGGGCAAGCACAGATACGCAGTATTTT
TRBV18	-	TRBJ2-3	-	CASSPPWGGGTGTDTQYF	TGTGCCAGCTCACCACCTTGGGGCGGGGGCACTGGGACAGATACGCAGTATTTT
TRBV7-9	TRBD1	TRBJ2-7	-	CASSRDRVEEQYF	TGTGCCAGCAGCCGGGACAGGGTGGAAGAGCAGTACTTC
TRBV7-3	-	TRBJ2-2	-	CASSSLGGGELFF	TGTGCCAGCAGCTCCCTGGGGGGCGGGGAGCTGTTTTTT
TRBV28	TRBD2	TRBJ2-1	-	CASSYLAVSFPGRARFNEQFF	TGTGCCAGCAGTTATCTAGCGGTCAGCTTTCCCGGGAGGGCCAGATTCAATGAGCAGTTCTTC
TRBV18	-	TRBJ2-7	-	CASSPSETAFYEQYF	TGTGCCAGCTCACCGTCCGAGACAGCATTCTACGAGCAGTACTTC
TRBV28	-	TRBJ2-7	-	CASSLVGRGKEQYF	TGTGCCAGCAGTTTAGTTGGCAGGGGTAAGGAGCAGTACTTC
TRBV7-9	-	TRBJ1-1	once	CASSKGSRVTNTEAFF	TGTGCCAGCAGCAAGGGCTCCAGGGTCACGAACACTGAAGCTTTCTTT
TRBV4-1	-	TRBJ2-4	-	CASSQTGLAKNIQYF	TGCGCCAGCAGCCAAACAGGGCTGGCCAAAAACATTCAGTACTTC
TRBV30	TRBD2	TRBJ2-1	few	CAWSVGVGAGDEQFF	TGTGCCTGGAGTGTCGGGGTGGGAGCGGGGGATGAGCAGTTCTTC
TRBV6-4	-	TRBJ1-2	-	CASSPDRSLGGYTF	TGTGCCAGCAGTCCTGACCGTTCCCTGGGAGGCTACACCTTC
TRBV6-5	-	TRBJ1-2	-	CASSYSQASNYGYTF	TGTGCCAGCAGTTACTCACAGGCCTCTAACTATGGCTACACCTTC
TRBV7-2	-	TRBJ2-4	-	CASSSSGGFKNIQYF	TGTGCCAGCAGCTCCTCCGGGGGATTCAAAAACATTCAGTACTTC
TRBV11-2	-	TRBJ1-6	few	CASSLRGMGNNSPLHF	TGTGCCAGCAGCTTGCGGGGGATGGGAAATAATTCACCCCTCCACTTT
TRBV5-4	TRBD1	TRBJ2-5	-	CASSPTGTGYQETQYF	TGTGCCAGCAGCCCCACCGGGACAGGCTATCAAGAGACCCAGTACTTC
TRBV5-1	-	TRBJ1-2	-	CASSLAGEYGYTF	TGCGCCAGCAGCTTGGCCGGGGAGTATGGCTACACCTTC